This note documents a single T cell receptor beta chain sequence. Its antigen is not known. The sample is drawn from a study of identical twins. Study outcomes and limitations: Carriage of fewer insertions was seen in abundant cord blood beta clonotypes, whereas memory repertoires showed none. Invariant cells of the MAIT and iNKT types might have partly distorted the zero-insertion analyses. In monozygotic twins, models underestimated the sharing of out-of-frame TCR alpha.

The authors used template switching to add a universal primer site and gave cDNA unique molecular identifiers. TCRdb recomputed calls from the 5' RACE reads with MiXCR, one row per CDR3 protein. The sample lists more than 200,000 distinct CDR3 sequences, around 10% occurring once. What was sequenced was memory (CD45RO+) T cells sorted from blood. The origin of this receptor is a woman between 18 and 29 years old in good health.

The CDR3 spells CATSDPGQGINEQFF. In nucleotides, the CDR3 is TGTGCCACCAGTGACCCGGGACAGGGAATTAATGAGCAGTTCTTC. The genes are TRBV24-1 and TRBJ2-1, with 9 bases matching TRBD1. The CDR3 runs 15 residues. The germline gives CDR1 KGHDR, CDR2 SFDVKD. V shed 4 bases, J shed 7 bases, and the junction held 7 bases outside the gene matches.